What follows describes a single T cell receptor (beta chain). What it recognizes is unknown. Authors of the study amplified TCR beta CDR3 regions from RNA transcripts. Primed by the HTBI set, a first-round RT-PCR was run on the TCR CDR3. TCRdb redid the calling of the multiplex PCR reads with MiXCR, one entry per CDR3 protein. Of more than 600,000 distinct CDR3 sequences listed, about 16% are singletons. The data stem from a study of T cells in Graves' hyperthyroidism and ophthalmopathy. Study-level findings and limits: Stable hyperthyroidism was told apart from ophthalmopathy by a model built on 13 V-J features. Ophthalmopathy got predicted by the model a median around 6.8 months before its onset.

Each patient was aged 18 to 65 and had newly diagnosed hyperthyroidism of under 2 months' duration. Criteria for exclusion of patients were uncontrolled infection, other autoimmune disease, pregnancy or lactation. The V gene's germline CDR1 is MGHRA and CDR2 YSYEKL. This CDR3 contains 14 residues. The germline V and J ends were trimmed by 3 bases and 5 bases, with 11 bases remaining between them. The chain links TRBV4-1 to TRBJ2-1; D may be TRBD1 or TRBD2 (5 bases each). This TCR was recovered from a man in his late teens or twenties with Graves' hyperthyroidism. Sequences were obtained from blood. The CDR3 DNA sequence: TGCGCCAGCAGCCACAACGGGGCTAACAATGAGCAGTTCTTC. Encoded protein: CASSHNGANNEQFF.